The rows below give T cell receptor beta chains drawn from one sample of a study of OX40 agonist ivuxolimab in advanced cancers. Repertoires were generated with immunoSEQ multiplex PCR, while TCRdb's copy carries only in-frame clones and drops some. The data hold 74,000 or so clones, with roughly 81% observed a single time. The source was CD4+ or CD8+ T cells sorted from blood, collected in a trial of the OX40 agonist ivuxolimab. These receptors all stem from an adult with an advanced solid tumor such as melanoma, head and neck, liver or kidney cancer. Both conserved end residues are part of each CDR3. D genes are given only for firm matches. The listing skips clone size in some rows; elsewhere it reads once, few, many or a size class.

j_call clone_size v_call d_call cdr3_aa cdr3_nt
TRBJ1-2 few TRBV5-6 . CASPPGQIGYTF TGTGCCAGCCCCCCAGGGCAAATCGGCTACACCTTC
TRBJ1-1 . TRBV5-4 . CASSFGGGNTEAFF TGTGCCAGCAGCTTCGGGGGCGGTAACACTGAAGCTTTCTTT
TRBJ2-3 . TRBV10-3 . CAISFTDSNTQYF TGTGCCATCAGTTTTACAGATTCCAATACGCAGTATTTT
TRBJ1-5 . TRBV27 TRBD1 CASRGGTGEGSNQPQHF TGTGCCAGCAGGGGGGGGACAGGAGAAGGGAGCAATCAGCCCCAGCATTTT
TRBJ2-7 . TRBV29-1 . CSVASWNTAYEQYF TGCAGCGTCGCCTCGTGGAACACTGCCTACGAGCAGTACTTC
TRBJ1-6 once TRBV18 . CASSADTDFNSPLHF TGTGCCAGCTCAGCGGACACTGACTTTAATTCACCCCTCCACTTT
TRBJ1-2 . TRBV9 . CASSVEGGIGYTF TGTGCCAGCAGCGTAGAAGGTGGAATCGGCTACACCTTC
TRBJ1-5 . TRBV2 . CASSFDNNQPQHF TGTGCCAGCAGTTTTGACAATAATCAGCCCCAGCATTTT
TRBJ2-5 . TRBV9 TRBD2 CASSAGLAGYQETQYF TGTGCCAGCAGCGCCGGACTAGCGGGGTACCAAGAGACCCAGTACTTC
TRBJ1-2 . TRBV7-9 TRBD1 CASSLSTGTYGYTF TGTGCCAGCAGCTTGTCGACAGGGACCTATGGCTACACCTTC
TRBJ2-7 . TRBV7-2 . CASSLGQNSYEQYF TGTGCCAGCAGCTTAGGGCAGAACTCCTACGAGCAGTACTTC
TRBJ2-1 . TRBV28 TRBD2 CASSILAGGLYNEQFF TGTGCCAGCAGTATCCTAGCGGGAGGGCTCTACAATGAGCAGTTCTTC
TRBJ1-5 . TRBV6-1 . CASSEALGKGPQHF TGTGCCAGCAGTGAAGCGCTCGGAAAGGGGCCCCAGCATTTT
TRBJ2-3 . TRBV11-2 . CASSSGGMGRTDTQYF TGTGCCAGCAGCTCCGGGGGTATGGGGCGCACAGATACGCAGTATTTT
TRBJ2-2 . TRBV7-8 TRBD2 CASSSGLAGPGELFF TGTGCCAGCAGCTCCGGACTAGCGGGGCCCGGGGAGCTGTTTTTT
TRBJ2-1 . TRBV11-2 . CASSFTSGDNEQFF TGTGCCAGCAGCTTCACTTCAGGGGACAATGAGCAGTTCTTC
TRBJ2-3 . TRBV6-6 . CASREPSTDTQYF TGTGCCAGCAGGGAGCCTTCCACAGATACGCAGTATTTT
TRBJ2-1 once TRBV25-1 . CASSEAGAWDNEQFF TGTGCCAGCAGTGAGGCGGGGGCTTGGGACAATGAGCAGTTCTTC
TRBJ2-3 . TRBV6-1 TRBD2 CASSALVGGRGTDTQYF TGTGCCAGCAGTGCTCTGGTGGGAGGGCGCGGCACAGATACGCAGTATTTT